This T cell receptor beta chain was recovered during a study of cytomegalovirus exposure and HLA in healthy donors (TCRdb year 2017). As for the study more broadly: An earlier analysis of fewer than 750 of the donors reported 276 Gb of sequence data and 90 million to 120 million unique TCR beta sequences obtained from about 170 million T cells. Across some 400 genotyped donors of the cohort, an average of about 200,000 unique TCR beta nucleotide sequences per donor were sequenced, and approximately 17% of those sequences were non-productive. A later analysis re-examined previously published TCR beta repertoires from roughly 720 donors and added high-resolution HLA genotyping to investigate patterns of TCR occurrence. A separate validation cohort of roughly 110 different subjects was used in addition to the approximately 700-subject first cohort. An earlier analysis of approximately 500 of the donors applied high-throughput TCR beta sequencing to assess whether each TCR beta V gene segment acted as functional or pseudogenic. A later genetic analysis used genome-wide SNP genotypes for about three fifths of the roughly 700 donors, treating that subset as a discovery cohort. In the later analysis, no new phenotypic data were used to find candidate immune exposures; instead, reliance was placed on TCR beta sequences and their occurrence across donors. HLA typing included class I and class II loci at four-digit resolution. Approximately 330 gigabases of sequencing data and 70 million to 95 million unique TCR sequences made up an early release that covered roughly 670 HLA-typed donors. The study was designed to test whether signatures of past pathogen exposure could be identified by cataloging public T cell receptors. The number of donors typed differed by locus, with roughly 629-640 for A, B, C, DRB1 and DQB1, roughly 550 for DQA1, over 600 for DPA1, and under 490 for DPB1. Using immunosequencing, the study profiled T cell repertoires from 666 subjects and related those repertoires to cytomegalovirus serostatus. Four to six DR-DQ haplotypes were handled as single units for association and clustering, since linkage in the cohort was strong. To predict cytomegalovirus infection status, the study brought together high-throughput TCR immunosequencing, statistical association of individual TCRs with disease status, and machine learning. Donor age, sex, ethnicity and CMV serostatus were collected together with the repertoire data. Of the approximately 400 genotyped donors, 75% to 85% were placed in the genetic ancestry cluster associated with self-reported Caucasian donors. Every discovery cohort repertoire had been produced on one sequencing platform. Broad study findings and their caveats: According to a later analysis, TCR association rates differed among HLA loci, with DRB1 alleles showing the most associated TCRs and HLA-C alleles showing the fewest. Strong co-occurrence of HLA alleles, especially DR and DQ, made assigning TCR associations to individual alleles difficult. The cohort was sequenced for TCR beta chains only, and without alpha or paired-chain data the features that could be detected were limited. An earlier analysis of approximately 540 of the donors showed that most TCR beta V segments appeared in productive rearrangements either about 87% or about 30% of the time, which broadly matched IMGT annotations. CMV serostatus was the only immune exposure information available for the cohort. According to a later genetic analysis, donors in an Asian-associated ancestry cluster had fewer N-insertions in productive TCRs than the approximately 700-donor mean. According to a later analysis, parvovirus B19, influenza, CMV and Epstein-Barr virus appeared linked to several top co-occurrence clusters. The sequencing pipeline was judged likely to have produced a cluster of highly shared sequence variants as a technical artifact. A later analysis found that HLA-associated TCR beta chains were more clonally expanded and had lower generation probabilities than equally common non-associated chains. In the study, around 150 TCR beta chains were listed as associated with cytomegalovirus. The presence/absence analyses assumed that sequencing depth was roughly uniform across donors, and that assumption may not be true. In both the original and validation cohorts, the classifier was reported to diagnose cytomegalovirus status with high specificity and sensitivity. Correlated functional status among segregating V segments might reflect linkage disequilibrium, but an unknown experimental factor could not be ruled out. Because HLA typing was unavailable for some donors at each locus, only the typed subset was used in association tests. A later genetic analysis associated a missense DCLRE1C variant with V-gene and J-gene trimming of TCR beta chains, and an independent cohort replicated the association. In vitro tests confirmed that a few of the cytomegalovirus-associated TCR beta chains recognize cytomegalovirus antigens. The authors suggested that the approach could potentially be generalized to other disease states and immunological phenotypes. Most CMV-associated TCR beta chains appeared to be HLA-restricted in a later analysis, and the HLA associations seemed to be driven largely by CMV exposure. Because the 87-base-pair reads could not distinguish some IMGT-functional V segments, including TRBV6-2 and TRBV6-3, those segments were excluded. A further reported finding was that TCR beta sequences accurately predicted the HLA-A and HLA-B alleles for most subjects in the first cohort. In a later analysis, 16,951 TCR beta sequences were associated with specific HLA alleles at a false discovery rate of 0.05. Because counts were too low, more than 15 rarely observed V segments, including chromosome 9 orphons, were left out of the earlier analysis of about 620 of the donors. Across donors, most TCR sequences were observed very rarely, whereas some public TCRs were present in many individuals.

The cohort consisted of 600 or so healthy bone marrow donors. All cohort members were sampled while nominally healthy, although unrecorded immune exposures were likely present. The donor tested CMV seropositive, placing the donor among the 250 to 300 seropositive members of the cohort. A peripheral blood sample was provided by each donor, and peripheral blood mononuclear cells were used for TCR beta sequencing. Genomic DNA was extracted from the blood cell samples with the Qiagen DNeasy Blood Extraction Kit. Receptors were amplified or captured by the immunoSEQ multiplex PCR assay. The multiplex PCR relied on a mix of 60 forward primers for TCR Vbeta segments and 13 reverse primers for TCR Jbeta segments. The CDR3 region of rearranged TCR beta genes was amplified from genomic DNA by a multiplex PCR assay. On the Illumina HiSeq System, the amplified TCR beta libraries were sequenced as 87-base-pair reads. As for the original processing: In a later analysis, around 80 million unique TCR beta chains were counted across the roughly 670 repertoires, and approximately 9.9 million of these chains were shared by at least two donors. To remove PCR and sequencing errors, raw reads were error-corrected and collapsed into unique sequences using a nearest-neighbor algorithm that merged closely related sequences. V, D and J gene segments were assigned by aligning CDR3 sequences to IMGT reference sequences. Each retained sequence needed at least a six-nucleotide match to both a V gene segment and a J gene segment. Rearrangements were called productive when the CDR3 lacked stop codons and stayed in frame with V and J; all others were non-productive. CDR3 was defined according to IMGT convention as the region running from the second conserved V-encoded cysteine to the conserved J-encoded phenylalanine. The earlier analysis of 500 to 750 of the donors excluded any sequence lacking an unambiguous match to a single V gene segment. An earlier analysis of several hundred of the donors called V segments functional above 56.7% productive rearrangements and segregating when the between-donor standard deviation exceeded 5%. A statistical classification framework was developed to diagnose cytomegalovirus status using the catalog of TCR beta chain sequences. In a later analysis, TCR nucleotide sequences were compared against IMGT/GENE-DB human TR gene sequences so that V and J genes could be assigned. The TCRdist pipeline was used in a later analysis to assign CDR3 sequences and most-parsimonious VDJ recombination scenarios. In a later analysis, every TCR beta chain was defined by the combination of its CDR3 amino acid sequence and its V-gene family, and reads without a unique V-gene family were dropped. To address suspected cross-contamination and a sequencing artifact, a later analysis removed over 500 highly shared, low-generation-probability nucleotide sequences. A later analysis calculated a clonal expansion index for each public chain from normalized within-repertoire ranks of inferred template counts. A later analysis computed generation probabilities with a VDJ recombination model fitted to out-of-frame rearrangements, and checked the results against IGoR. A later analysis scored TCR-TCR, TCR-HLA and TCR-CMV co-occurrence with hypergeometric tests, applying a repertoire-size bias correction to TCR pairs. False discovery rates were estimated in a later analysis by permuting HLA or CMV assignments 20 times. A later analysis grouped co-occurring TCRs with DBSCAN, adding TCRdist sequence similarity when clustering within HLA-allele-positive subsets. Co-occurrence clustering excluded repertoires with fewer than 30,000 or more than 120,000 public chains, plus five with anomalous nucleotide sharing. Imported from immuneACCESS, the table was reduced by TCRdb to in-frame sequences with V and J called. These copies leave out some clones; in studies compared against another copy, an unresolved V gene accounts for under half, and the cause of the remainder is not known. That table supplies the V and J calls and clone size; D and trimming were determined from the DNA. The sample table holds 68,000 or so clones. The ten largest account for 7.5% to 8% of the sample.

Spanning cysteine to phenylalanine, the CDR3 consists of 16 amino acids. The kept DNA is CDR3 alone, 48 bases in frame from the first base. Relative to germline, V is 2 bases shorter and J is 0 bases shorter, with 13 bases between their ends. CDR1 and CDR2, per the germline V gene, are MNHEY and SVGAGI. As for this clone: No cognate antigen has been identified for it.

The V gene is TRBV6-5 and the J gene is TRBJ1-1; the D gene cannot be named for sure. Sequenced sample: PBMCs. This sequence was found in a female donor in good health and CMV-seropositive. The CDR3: CASSYAYTRLNTEAFF. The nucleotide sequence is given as TGTGCCAGCAGTTACGCATATACAAGATTGAACACTGAAGCTTTCTTT.